This TCR beta chain was retrieved from a study of T cell responses to AZD1222 COVID-19 vaccine. Study observations and caveats: In a largely white British group with more females than males, clonal diversity was possibly underestimated.

Regarding this clone: What it binds is not known.

V was shortened by 3 bases and J by 0 bases, with 10 bases between the two germline ends. The germline V gene has CDR1 SEHNR and CDR2 FQNEAQ (reference sequence). CDR3 length: 15 residues. TCRdb keeps only in-frame clones here, not all; method: immunoSEQ multiplex PCR. The sample shows about 120,000 clones, approximately 85% of them seen only once. J is TRBJ2-3 and V is TRBV7-9; tentative D call: TRBD2 (6 bases). Sequences were derived from peripheral blood, sampled on day 0 of AZD1222 vaccination. This receptor was taken from an adult in good health. The CDR3 here is CASSFSAGSTDTQYF. CDR3 DNA: TGTGCCAGCAGCTTTTCTGCGGGAAGCACAGATACGCAGTATTTT.